This T cell receptor beta chain was recovered during a study of CD4 T cells in relation to SARS-CoV-2 and coronaviruses. This clone showed up just a few times. Unexposed donor CD4+ T cells date from about 2011-2019, before the COVID-19 pandemic. Germline CDR1 SGHRS, CDR2 YFSETQ. The CDR3 is made up of 15 amino acids. The V gene lost 0 bases and the J gene lost 0 bases, with 10 bases spanning the gap. Libraries were prepared by immunoSEQ multiplex PCR; TCRdb keeps only in-frame clonotypes and omits some of them. In the table there are some 65,000 clones, 87% of which are singletons. Sequenced input: memory CD4+ T cells from PBMCs. This rearrangement joins TRBV5-1 to TRBJ2-7, with D hard to call. The TCR was taken from a human donor in good health. This CDR3 is CASSLVATDSYEQYF. The CDR3 nucleotides read TGCGCCAGCAGCTTGGTGGCGACTGACTCCTACGAGCAGTACTTC.